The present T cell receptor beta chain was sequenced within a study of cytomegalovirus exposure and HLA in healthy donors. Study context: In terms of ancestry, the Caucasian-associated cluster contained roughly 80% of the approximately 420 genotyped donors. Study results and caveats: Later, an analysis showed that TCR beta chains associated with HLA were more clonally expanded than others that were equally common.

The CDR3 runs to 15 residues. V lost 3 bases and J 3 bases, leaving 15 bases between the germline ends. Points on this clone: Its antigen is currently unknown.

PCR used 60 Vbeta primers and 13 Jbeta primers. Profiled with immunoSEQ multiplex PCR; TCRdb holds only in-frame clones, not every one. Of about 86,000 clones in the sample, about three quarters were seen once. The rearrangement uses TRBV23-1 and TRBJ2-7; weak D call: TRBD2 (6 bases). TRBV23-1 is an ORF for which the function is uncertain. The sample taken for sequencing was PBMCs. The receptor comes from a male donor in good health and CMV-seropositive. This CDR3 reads CASSQVRDSYYEQYF. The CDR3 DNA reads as TGCGCCAGCAGTCAGGTCAGGGACTCATACTACGAGCAGTACTTC.